The present T cell receptor beta chain was sequenced within a study of T cell responses to AZD1222 COVID-19 vaccine. The CDR3 covers 15 residues. Germline-derived CDR1 and CDR2 are SGHNT and YENEEA. Deletions cut 3 bases from V and 6 bases from J, with 15 bases between. The study's findings and limits: A reported finding is that nearly half of spike-specific TCRs target unmutated variant regions. Two AZD1222 doses significantly raised spike-specific TCR breadth and depth over controls.

The method was immunoSEQ multiplex PCR; TCRdb's version includes in-frame clones alone and lacks a portion of them. Here the sample spans 90,000 to 100,000 clones, around 87% being singletons. A word on this clone: Its target is unknown.

Timing groups of about 4 and about 12 weeks for second doses were pooled. This sequence was found in an adult who received the AZD1222 COVID-19 vaccine. The sequenced sample was peripheral blood, obtained 28 days after the second AZD1222 dose. This rearrangement joins TRBV11-3 to TRBJ2-1; D is perhaps TRBD2 (6 bases). The CDR3 loop is CASSFSGRGFNEQFF. The CDR3 DNA reads TGTGCCAGCAGCTTCTCGGGACGGGGGTTCAATGAGCAGTTCTTC. The variable domain in full, completed from reference TRBV11-3 and TRBJ2-1, reads EAGVVQSPRYKIIEKKQPVAFWCNPISGHNTLYWYLQNLGQGPELLIRYENEEAVDDSQLPKDRFSAERLKGVDSTLKIQPAELGDSAVYLCASSFSGRGFNEQFFGPGTRLTVL.